The 2 T cell receptor beta chains presented below share a single source sample, sequenced in a study of blood T cells in healthy people across ages. With a J-beta primer mix and a sample-barcoded 5' primer, a second PCR ran about 6 to 11 cycles. A single record per CDR3 protein comes from TCRdb applying MiXCR to the 5' RACE reads. Found here are around 1,500,000 distinct CDR3 sequences, about 28% of them singletons; the top ten hold around 7.7%. Sequencing used blood. The receptors here all came from a woman in her 30s in good health.

This clonotype has just a few counts. The CDR3 sequence is CASSQGLAGGFYNEQFF. The DNA for the CDR3 is TGCGCCAGCAGCCAAGGACTAGCGGGGGGATTCTACAATGAGCAGTTCTTC. This chain links TRBV4-1 with TRBJ2-1; 13 bases agree with TRBD2. Looked up from germline, CDR1 is MGHRA and CDR2 is YSYEKL. The CDR3 extends over 17 amino acids. The J segment lost 3 bases and the V segment lost 1 base, leaving 3 bases of the junction unmatched.

Regarding this clonotype: A single base separates this from a much larger clone, so it may be a read error. V and J are TRBV15 and TRBJ2-1; D possibly matches TRBD1 or TRBD2 (5 bases each). CDR3 length: 16 residues. Trimming removed 3 bases from V and 10 bases from J, with 22 bases in between. Germline V CDR1 and CDR2: LNHNV, YYDKDF (reference sequence). CDR3 region: CATSRDQGEGSYEQFF. CDR3 coding DNA: TGTGCCACCAGCAGGGACCAGGGCGAGGGCTCCTACGAGCAGTTCTTC.